This T cell receptor beta chain derives from a study of shared clonotypes between healthy human individuals. Study-wide results and caveats: Sharing of clonotypes among donors was expected to vary with sequencing depth.

The CDR3 loop spans 13 amino acids. Trimming took 4 bases from V and 7 from J, leaving 11 bases between them. Germline-derived CDR1 and CDR2 are GTSNPN and SVGIG (reference sequence). Note on this clone: Its antigen is unidentified.

The repertoire was sequenced with immunoSEQ multiplex PCR; TCRdb's copy has only in-frame clones and lacks some. Of roughly 2,500,000 clones listed, over 85% are singletons. This chain uses TRBV30 with TRBJ1-6, with D possibly being TRBD1 (6 bases). The sequenced sample was naive CD4+ T cells from PBMCs. Subset here: CD45RA+ positively selected. The TCR originated in a man aged 18 to 29 in good health. Some clones in this sample may be carry-over from other donors' samples. CDR3 sequence (DNA): TGTGCCTGGACGGGAGGGGGAAATTCACCCCTCCACTTT. Its protein is CAWTGGGNSPLHF.